This TCR beta chain was profiled in a study of T cell clonality in common variable immunodeficiency. Whole-study results and caveats: Common variable immunodeficiency TCR beta sequences reportedly had fewer deletions and N-nucleotide insertions. Shared TCRbeta clones were fewer between CVID subjects than controls.

Sequencing input was equivalent genomic DNA from CVID and controls. Some clones are missing from TCRdb's copy, which holds only in-frame ones; the method was immunoSEQ multiplex PCR. The sample yields about 31,000 clones, without any singletons. A remark on this clone: What it binds is not known. Relative to the germline gene, one junction end is altered; a read error may explain this. Distinct nucleotide sequences in the sample also encode this CDR3.

Both groups were predominantly of Caucasian heritage. The sequencing input was peripheral blood mononuclear cells. The TCR was taken from a person aged 18 to 69 in good health.

The CDR3 loop reads CASSLALDRAGNTIYF. CDR3 DNA, as far as it was read: TGTGCCAGCAGCTTAGCCCTGGACAGGGCCGGAAACACA. The chain combines TRBV7-2 with TRBJ1-3; 8 bases map to TRBD1. The read finishes 3 residues shy of the CDR3 end, and the germline J gene is used to complete it. The length of the CDR3 is 16 residues. Germline CDR1 and CDR2: SGHTA and FQGNSA.